This TCR beta chain originates from a study of blood T cell repertoires in COVID-19. Study-wide context: Sources were T cells, B-cell-depleted T cells, or PBMCs; the material itself was cDNA or gDNA.

V lost 2 bases to trimming and J lost 0 bases, with 14 bases between them. The CDR3 extends over 17 amino acids. Germline lookup yields CDR1 SGHVS and CDR2 FQNEAQ. In the authors' methods: Counts of nucleated cells, estimated from reference gene primer amplification, were obtained. Here immunoSEQ multiplex PCR was the method, and the copy in TCRdb shows in-frame clones only, minus some. That table is the source of V, J and clone size, and D and trimming were worked out from the DNA. The sample contains 300,000 to 500,000 clones, roughly 87% of which appear only once. Researchers sorted participants into cohorts using their self-reported clinical history.

Specimen: PBMCs or T cells enriched from blood (not recorded which). The rearrangement uses TRBV7-8 and TRBJ1-3; a possible D gene is TRBD1 (5 bases). This clonotype was obtained from a woman aged 40 to 50 with acute COVID-19. CDR3 residues: CASSLSSIQDSGNTIYF. The CDR3 DNA follows: TGTGCCAGCAGCTTATCCTCTATACAGGACTCTGGAAACACCATATATTTT. The full variable domain, rest sourced from reference TRBV7-8 and TRBJ1-3, is GAGVSQSPRYKVAKRGQDVALRCDPISGHVSLFWYQQALGQGPEFLTYFQNEAQLDKSGLPSDRFFAERPEGSVSTLKIQRTQQEDSAVYLCASSLSSIQDSGNTIYFGEGSWLTVV.